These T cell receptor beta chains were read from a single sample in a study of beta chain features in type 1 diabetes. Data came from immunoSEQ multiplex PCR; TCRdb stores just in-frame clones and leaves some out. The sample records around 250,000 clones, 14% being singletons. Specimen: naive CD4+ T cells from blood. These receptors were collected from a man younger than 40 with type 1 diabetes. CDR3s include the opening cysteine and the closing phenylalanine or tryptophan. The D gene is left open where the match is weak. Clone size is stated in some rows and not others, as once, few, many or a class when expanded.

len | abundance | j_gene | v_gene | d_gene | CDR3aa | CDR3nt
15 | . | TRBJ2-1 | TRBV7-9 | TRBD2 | CATEGGPGSYNEQFF | TGTGCCACCGAGGGAGGGCCCGGCTCCTACAATGAGCAGTTCTTC
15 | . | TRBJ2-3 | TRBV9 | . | CASSVDGGYTDTQYF | TGTGCCAGCAGCGTAGACGGCGGGTACACAGATACGCAGTATTTT
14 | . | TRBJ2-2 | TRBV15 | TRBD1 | CATSRQGATGELFF | TGTGCCACCAGCAGACAGGGGGCAACCGGGGAGCTGTTTTTT
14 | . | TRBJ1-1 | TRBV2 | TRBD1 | CASSQQGLYTEAFF | TGTGCCAGCAGCCAACAGGGGCTATACACTGAAGCTTTCTTT
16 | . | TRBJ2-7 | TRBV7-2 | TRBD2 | CASSLVALAGANEQYF | TGTGCCAGCAGCTTAGTAGCCCTAGCGGGAGCCAACGAGCAGTACTTC
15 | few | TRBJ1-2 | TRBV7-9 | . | CASSSARLIEYGYTF | TGTGCCAGCAGCTCCGCCCGACTGATCGAATATGGCTACACCTTC
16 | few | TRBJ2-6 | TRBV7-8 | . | CASSLRRSFGANVLTF | TGTGCCAGCAGCTTACGGCGGAGTTTTGGGGCCAACGTCCTGACTTTC
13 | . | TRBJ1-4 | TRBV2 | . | CASSEQKNEKLFF | TGTGCCAGCAGTGAACAGAAGAATGAAAAACTGTTTTTT
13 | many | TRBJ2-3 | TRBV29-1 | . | CSAGRGVTDTQYF | TGCAGCGCCGGTAGGGGTGTCACAGATACGCAGTATTTT
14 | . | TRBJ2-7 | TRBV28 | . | CASSSIAVPGEQYF | TGTGCCAGCAGTTCTATAGCGGTTCCTGGCGAGCAGTACTTC
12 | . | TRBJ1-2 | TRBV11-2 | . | CASSPRERGYTF | TGTGCCAGCAGTCCGAGGGAACGCGGCTACACCTTC
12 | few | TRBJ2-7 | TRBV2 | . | CASRSGAYEQYF | TGTGCCAGCAGATCCGGGGCCTACGAGCAGTACTTC
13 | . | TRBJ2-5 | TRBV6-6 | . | CASSAGSAETQYF | TGTGCCAGCAGCGCCGGGAGCGCCGAGACCCAGTACTTC
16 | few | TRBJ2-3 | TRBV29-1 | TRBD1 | CSVDSPPGTGAGTQYF | TGCAGCGTTGATAGCCCCCCCGGGACAGGGGCAGGTACGCAGTATTTT
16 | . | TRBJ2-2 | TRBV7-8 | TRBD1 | CASSQGTAKGPGELFF | TGTGCCAGCAGCCAAGGGACAGCGAAGGGGCCCGGGGAGCTGTTTTTT
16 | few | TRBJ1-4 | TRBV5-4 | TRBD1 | CASSRDSIATNEKLFF | TGTGCCAGCAGCCGGGACAGTATTGCAACTAATGAAAAACTGTTTTTT
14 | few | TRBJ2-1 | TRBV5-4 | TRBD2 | CASSLAGGRNEQFF | TGTGCCAGCAGCTTAGCGGGAGGGCGAAATGAGCAGTTCTTC
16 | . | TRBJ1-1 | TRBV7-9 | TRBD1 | CASSRLLRGLSTEAFF | TGTGCCAGCAGCCGCCTCCTGAGGGGGCTGAGCACTGAAGCTTTCTTT
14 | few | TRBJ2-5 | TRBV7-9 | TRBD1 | CASSEGQGRETQYF | TGTGCCAGCAGCGAAGGACAGGGGAGGGAGACCCAGTACTTC
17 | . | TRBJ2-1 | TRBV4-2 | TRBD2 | CASSLQREGMDYNEQFF | TGTGCCAGCAGCCTTCAACGGGAGGGCATGGACTACAATGAGCAGTTCTTC
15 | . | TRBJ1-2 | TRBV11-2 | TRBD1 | CASSLAAGGTYGYTF | TGTGCCAGCAGCTTAGCGGCAGGGGGAACCTATGGCTACACCTTC
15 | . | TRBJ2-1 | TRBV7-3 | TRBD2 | CASSILAGGRNEQFF | TGTGCCAGCAGCATACTAGCGGGAGGTCGTAATGAGCAGTTCTTC
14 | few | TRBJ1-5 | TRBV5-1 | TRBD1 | CASSWGTVFGPQHF | TGCGCCAGCAGCTGGGGGACAGTTTTTGGGCCCCAGCATTTT
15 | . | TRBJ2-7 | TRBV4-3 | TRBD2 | CASSQQGLAGAEQYF | TGCGCCAGCAGCCAACAAGGACTAGCGGGAGCCGAGCAGTACTTC
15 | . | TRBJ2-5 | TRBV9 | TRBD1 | CASSVSTGIQETQYF | TGTGCCAGCAGCGTGTCGACAGGGATCCAAGAGACCCAGTACTTC
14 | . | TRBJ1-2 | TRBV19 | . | CASSMGGLAYGYTF | TGTGCCAGTAGTATGGGGGGACTGGCCTATGGCTACACCTTC
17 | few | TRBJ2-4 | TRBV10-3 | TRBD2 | CAISESGGLAEENVQYF | TGTGCCATCAGTGAGTCGGGAGGCCTAGCGGAGGAAAACGTTCAGTACTTC
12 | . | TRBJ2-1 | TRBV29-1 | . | CSVAPGENEQFF | TGCAGCGTCGCACCAGGGGAAAATGAGCAGTTCTTC
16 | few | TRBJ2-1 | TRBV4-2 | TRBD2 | CASSRDPGLALGEQFF | TGTGCCAGCAGTCGTGACCCGGGACTAGCCCTCGGTGAGCAGTTCTTC
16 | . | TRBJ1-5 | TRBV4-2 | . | CASSQGGLGPNQPQHF | TGTGCCAGCAGCCAAGGGGGTCTGGGGCCCAATCAGCCCCAGCATTTT
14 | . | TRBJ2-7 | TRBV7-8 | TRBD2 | CASSWTSGGYEQYF | TGTGCCAGCAGCTGGACTAGCGGCGGATACGAGCAGTACTTC
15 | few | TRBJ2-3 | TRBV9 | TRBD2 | CASSTRTSAGDTQYF | TGTGCCAGCAGCACTCGGACTAGCGCGGGAGATACGCAGTATTTT
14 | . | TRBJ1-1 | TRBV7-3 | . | CASSAGTANTEAFF | TGTGCCAGCAGCGCTGGAACAGCGAACACTGAAGCTTTCTTT
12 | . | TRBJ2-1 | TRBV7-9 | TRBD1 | CASSFSDRGEFF | TGTGCCAGCAGCTTCTCGGACAGGGGAGAGTTCTTC
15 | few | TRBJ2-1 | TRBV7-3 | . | CASSPWGTVNNEQFF | TGTGCCAGCAGCCCCTGGGGCACCGTGAACAATGAGCAGTTCTTC
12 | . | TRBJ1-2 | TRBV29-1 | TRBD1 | CSVGLQGAGYTF | TGCAGCGTTGGCCTGCAGGGGGCTGGCTACACCTTC
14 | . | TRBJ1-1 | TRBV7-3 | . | CASSSDRWAAEAFF | TGTGCCAGCAGCTCAGACCGCTGGGCCGCTGAAGCTTTCTTT
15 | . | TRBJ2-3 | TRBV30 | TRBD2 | CAWSPGLAGTDTQYF | TGTGCCTGGAGTCCTGGACTAGCGGGCACAGATACGCAGTATTTT
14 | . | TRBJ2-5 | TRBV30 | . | CALTPGLLGETQYF | TGTGCCTTGACGCCAGGGTTACTTGGTGAGACCCAGTACTTC
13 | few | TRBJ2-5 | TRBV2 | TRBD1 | CASSVDRQETQYF | TGTGCCAGCAGCGTGGACAGGCAAGAGACCCAGTACTTC
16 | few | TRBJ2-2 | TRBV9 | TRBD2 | CASRRGIAGMAGELFF | TGTGCCAGCAGGCGGGGAATAGCGGGAATGGCCGGGGAGCTGTTTTTT
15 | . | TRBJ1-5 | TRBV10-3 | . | CAISAGSRGNQPQHF | TGTGCCATCAGTGCCGGGAGTCGGGGCAATCAGCCCCAGCATTTT
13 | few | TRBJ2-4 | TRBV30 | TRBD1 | CAWSVQGANIQYF | TGTGCCTGGAGTGTACAGGGGGCGAACATTCAGTACTTC
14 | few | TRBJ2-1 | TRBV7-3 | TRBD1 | CASSFGQGPHEQFF | TGTGCCAGCAGCTTCGGACAGGGCCCCCATGAGCAGTTCTTC
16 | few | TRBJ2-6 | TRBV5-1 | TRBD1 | CASSLGQGAGANVLTF | TGCGCCAGCAGCTTGGGACAGGGGGCTGGGGCCAACGTCCTGACTTTC
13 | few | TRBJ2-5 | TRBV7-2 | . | CASSLVTQETQYF | TGTGCCAGCAGCTTAGTAACTCAAGAGACCCAGTACTTC
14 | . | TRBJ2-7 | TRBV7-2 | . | CASSRDSLTYEQYF | TGTGCCAGCAGCCGAGACAGTCTGACCTACGAGCAGTACTTC
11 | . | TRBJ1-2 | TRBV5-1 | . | CASSTDYGYTF | TGCGCCAGCAGCACAGACTATGGCTACACCTTC
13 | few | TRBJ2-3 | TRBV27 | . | CASSLAGTDTQYF | TGTGCCAGCAGTTTAGCAGGGACAGATACGCAGTATTTT
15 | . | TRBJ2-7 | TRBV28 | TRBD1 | CASRFGDSSSYEQYF | TGTGCCAGCAGGTTCGGGGACAGTAGCTCCTACGAGCAGTACTTC
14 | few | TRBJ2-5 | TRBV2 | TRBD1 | CASSAAGTEETQYF | TGTGCCAGCAGTGCAGCCGGGACAGAAGAGACCCAGTACTTC
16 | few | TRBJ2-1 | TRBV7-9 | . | CASSLIAREVGNEQFF | TGTGCCAGCAGCTTAATAGCCCGGGAAGTGGGCAATGAGCAGTTCTTC
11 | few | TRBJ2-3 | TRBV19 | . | CASSIFGTQYF | TGTGCCAGTAGTATCTTCGGTACGCAGTATTTT
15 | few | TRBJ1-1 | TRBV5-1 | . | CASSLDGDRDTEAFF | TGCGCCAGCAGCTTGGACGGGGATCGAGACACTGAAGCTTTCTTT
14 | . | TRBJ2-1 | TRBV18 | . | CASSPQGVGNEQFF | TGTGCCAGCTCACCACAGGGGGTTGGCAATGAGCAGTTCTTC